What follows are 9 T cell receptor beta chains derived from one specimen sequenced in a study of T cell responses to AZD1222 COVID-19 vaccine. The assay was immunoSEQ multiplex PCR, and TCRdb's table has in-frame clones only and misses some. The sample yields 190,000 or so clones, approximately 89% seen once. The sequenced sample was peripheral blood, obtained 28 days after the second AZD1222 dose. These receptors all stem from an adult who received the AZD1222 COVID-19 vaccine.

This chain joins TRBV28 and TRBJ2-2; D is perhaps TRBD2 (6 bases). The V gene lost 6 bases and the J gene lost 5 bases, with 16 bases spanning the gap. This CDR3 comprises 15 residues. CDR1 and CDR2 (germline): MDHEN, SYDVKM. The CDR3 protein is CASSPPGLLTGELFF. The CDR3 nucleotides read TGTGCCAGCAGCCCTCCGGGACTTCTAACCGGGGAGCTGTTTTTT.

The chain has TRBV30 and TRBJ1-1, with unresolved D. From germline, CDR1 is GTSNPN and CDR2 SVGIG (reference sequence). V was clipped by 5 bases and J by 1 base, with 20 bases between them. The CDR3 runs to 16 residues. Here the CDR3 reads CAWGSKVGVANTEAFF. The DNA for the CDR3 is TGTGCCTGGGGTTCCAAGGTCGGGGTAGCGAACACTGAAGCTTTCTTT.

This chain links TRBV15 with TRBJ1-6, with D hard to call. The CDR3 contains 13 residues. V was trimmed by 0 bases and J by 9 bases, leaving 6 bases between them. Germline V lookup: CDR1 LNHNV, CDR2 YYDKDF (reference sequence). This CDR3 is CATSREGSSPLHF. CDR3 in DNA: TGTGCCACCAGCAGAGAAGGGAGTTCACCCCTCCACTTT.

The genes are TRBV5-4 and TRBJ2-7; 9 nucleotides match TRBD1. Germline trimming cut 2 bases from V and 0 bases from J; bases unmatched to any gene: 3. Germline lookup yields CDR1 SGHNT and CDR2 YYREEE (reference sequence). The CDR3 extends over 15 amino acids. The DNA for the CDR3 is TGTGCCAGCAGCTTCTTGGACAGGGGCTCCTACGAGCAGTACTTC. Residues: CASSFLDRGSYEQYF.

The chain combines TRBV28 with TRBJ2-7; 8 nucleotides line up with TRBD1. Trimming at V came to 5 bases and at J to 7 bases, leaving 10 bases not matched to a gene. Per the germline V gene, CDR1 is MDHEN and CDR2 is SYDVKM. This CDR3 region has 14 residues. The CDR3 here is CASSPWTGTGEQYF. For the CDR3, the DNA is TGTGCCAGCAGTCCCTGGACAGGGACGGGGGAGCAGTACTTC.

The V and J genes are TRBV6-1 and TRBJ1-5, with unresolved D. Germline loops: CDR1 MNHNS, CDR2 SASEGT. The CDR3 length is 15 residues. V gave up 1 base and J gave up 5 bases, with 12 bases separating them. In nucleotides, the CDR3 is TGTGCCAGCAGTGAAGACGGACTGAAGTATCAGCCCCAGCATTTT. As protein: CASSEDGLKYQPQHF.

The chain links TRBV19 to TRBJ1-2, with a weak D call TRBD1 (5 bases). This CDR3 region has 13 residues. The ends were cut back, 6 bases at V and 8 bases at J, with 16 bases in the middle. Germline CDR1 reads LNHDA; CDR2 reads SQIVND (reference sequence). This CDR3 is CASRDKIRGGYTF. CDR3 sequence (DNA): TGTGCCAGTAGGGACAAGATAAGGGGAGGCTACACCTTC.

The chain has TRBV30 and TRBJ2-1, with 8 bases matching TRBD1. There are 19 residues in the CDR3. The J segment lost 6 bases and the V segment lost 2 bases, leaving 21 bases of the junction unmatched. Per germline, CDR1 GTSNPN and CDR2 SVGIG (reference sequence). CDR3 sequence reads: CAWSPRTGLRSQGVNEQFF. The CDR3 DNA follows: TGTGCCTGGAGTCCCCGGACAGGGCTTCGGAGCCAAGGGGTCAATGAGCAGTTCTTC.

This clone has only one observation. V is TRBV7-6 and J is TRBJ2-1, with D tentatively TRBD1 or TRBD2 (5 bases each). The CDR3 runs to 18 residues. V was clipped by 5 bases and J by 4 bases, with 24 bases between them. Per germline, CDR1 SGHVS and CDR2 FNYEAQ. The CDR3 DNA sequence: TGTGCCAGCAGCCCACGCGAGGGGTGGGGCGGACGATACAATGAGCAGTTCTTC. It is translated as CASSPREGWGGRYNEQFF.